Described below is a single T cell receptor beta chain sequence and its context. This specimen comes from a study of CD8 T cells in Susac syndrome. Study-wide context: When their blood was taken, the Susac syndrome patients had either not yet had any therapy, were taking corticosteroids, or were taking intravenous immunoglobulin alone.

Germline lookup yields CDR1 KGHSH and CDR2 LQKENI. The CDR3 runs to 16 residues. The germline V and J ends were trimmed by 5 bases and 2 bases, with 19 bases remaining between them. RNA in amounts of roughly 0.5 to 1 ug was reverse transcribed with random hexamers. TCRdb itself ran the immunoSEQ multiplex PCR reads through MiXCR, one entry per CDR3 protein. The sample comprises about 180,000 distinct CDR3 sequences, about 94% of which are singletons, and 0.095% to 0.1% rests with the top ten. Recently defined diagnostic criteria classed the Susac syndrome patients as definite or probable. The gene calls are TRBV18 and TRBJ2-7; a weak D match, TRBD2 (5 bases). Specimen: CD4+ T cells from PBMCs. This clonotype originated in a human donor with Susac syndrome. The CDR3 DNA reads TGTGCCAGCTCAACTCCTCGCGGGCACACTCCCTACGAGCAGTACTTC. Its protein product is CASSTPRGHTPYEQYF. Full variable domain (remainder filled in from reference TRBV18 and TRBJ2-7): NAGVMQNPRHLVRRRGQEARLRCSPMKGHSHVYWYRQLPEEGLKFMVYLQKENIIDESGMPKERFSAEFPKEGPSILRIQQVVRGDSAAYFCASSTPRGHTPYEQYFGPGTRLTVT.